Listed below are T cell receptor beta chains from one sample, sequenced in a study of CD8 T cells in Susac syndrome. A single record per CDR3 protein comes from TCRdb applying MiXCR to the immunoSEQ multiplex PCR reads. Of some 200,000 distinct CDR3 sequences listed, almost 96% are singletons. The sequencing sample was made of CD4+ T cells from PBMCs. The source is a human donor with Susac syndrome. Both conserved end residues are part of each CDR3. Each record gives: clone size, V gene, D gene, J gene, CDR3 protein, CDR3 DNA. A D gene is named only where the DNA matches it firmly. Where a row states a size, it is once, few, many or the class of an expanded clone; other rows omit it.

size: .; V: TRBV5-1; D: TRBD1; J: TRBJ1-1; CDR3: CASSSWTGGYTEAFF; DNA: TGCGCCAGCAGCTCCTGGACAGGGGGATACACTGAAGCTTTCTTT
size: .; V: TRBV11-2; D: .; J: TRBJ2-1; CDR3: CASSLVTGLTFNEQFF; DNA: TGTGCCAGCAGCTTAGTTACAGGCCTAACCTTCAATGAGCAGTTCTTC
size: .; V: TRBV20-1; D: .; J: TRBJ2-5; CDR3: CSARAEAQYF; DNA: TGCAGTGCTAGGGCAGAGGCCCAGTACTTC
size: .; V: TRBV6-5; D: .; J: TRBJ1-5; CDR3: CASSPRDTNQPQHF; DNA: TGTGCCAGCAGTCCCCGGGACACCAATCAGCCCCAGCATTTT
size: .; V: TRBV29-1; D: .; J: TRBJ1-1; CDR3: CSVRGGDTEAFF; DNA: TGCAGCGTTCGGGGAGGGGACACTGAAGCTTTCTTT
size: .; V: TRBV30; D: .; J: TRBJ2-1; CDR3: CAWSVLGGTEQFF; DNA: TGTGCCTGGAGTGTACTGGGGGGCACCGAGCAGTTCTTC
size: .; V: TRBV29-1; D: .; J: TRBJ2-1; CDR3: CSVERQAAEFF; DNA: TGCAGCGTTGAACGACAGGCCGCGGAGTTCTTC
size: .; V: TRBV15; D: TRBD1; J: TRBJ2-7; CDR3: CATSNWDRKPYEQYF; DNA: TGTGCCACCAGCAATTGGGACAGGAAACCCTACGAGCAGTACTTC
size: .; V: TRBV9; D: TRBD2; J: TRBJ2-1; CDR3: CASSVVASGGSNEQFF; DNA: TGTGCCAGCAGCGTAGTCGCTAGCGGGGGAAGCAATGAGCAGTTCTTC
size: .; V: TRBV27; D: .; J: TRBJ2-2; CDR3: CASSFGGMTGELFF; DNA: TGTGCCAGCAGTTTTGGGGGGATGACCGGGGAGCTGTTTTTT
size: .; V: TRBV3-1; D: .; J: TRBJ2-7; CDR3: CASTGGSYEQYF; DNA: TGTGCCAGCACCGGGGGCTCCTACGAGCAGTACTTC
size: .; V: TRBV7-9; D: .; J: TRBJ2-1; CDR3: CASSLADGDEQFF; DNA: TGTGCCAGCAGCTTAGCCGACGGGGATGAGCAGTTCTTC
size: .; V: TRBV20-1; D: .; J: TRBJ1-5; CDR3: CSATGRPYSNQPQHF; DNA: TGCAGTGCTACAGGGCGCCCTTATAGCAATCAGCCCCAGCATTTT
size: .; V: TRBV11-3; D: TRBD1; J: TRBJ2-1; CDR3: CASSSRTGGNEQFF; DNA: TGTGCCAGCAGCTCCCGGACAGGGGGGAATGAGCAGTTCTTC
size: .; V: TRBV28; D: .; J: TRBJ2-7; CDR3: CASSLWGGPSYEQYF; DNA: TGTGCCAGCAGTTTATGGGGCGGACCCTCCTACGAGCAGTACTTC
size: .; V: TRBV20-1; D: TRBD2; J: TRBJ2-7; CDR3: CSLGGGASYEQYF; DNA: TGCAGTCTCGGGGGAGGGGCCTCCTACGAGCAGTACTTC
size: .; V: TRBV3-1; D: TRBD1; J: TRBJ1-1; CDR3: CASSQQGVTEAFF; DNA: TGTGCCAGCAGCCAACAGGGGGTCACTGAAGCTTTCTTT
size: .; V: TRBV29-1; D: .; J: TRBJ1-1; CDR3: CSVEVNMNTEAFF; DNA: TGCAGCGTTGAAGTTAATATGAACACTGAAGCTTTCTTT
size: .; V: TRBV6-6; D: .; J: TRBJ2-2; CDR3: CASSWLGSPETGELFF; DNA: TGTGCCAGCAGCTGGCTCGGGTCCCCAGAAACCGGGGAGCTGTTTTTT
size: .; V: TRBV24-1; D: .; J: TRBJ2-1; CDR3: CATSDLDFYPWNEQFF; DNA: TGTGCCACCAGTGACCTGGACTTTTACCCGTGGAATGAGCAGTTCTTC
size: .; V: TRBV12-3/TRBV12-4; D: .; J: TRBJ1-4; CDR3: CASSLYSATNEKLFF; DNA: TGTGCCAGCAGTTTATACAGCGCAACTAATGAAAAACTGTTTTTT
size: .; V: TRBV4-3; D: .; J: TRBJ2-1; CDR3: CASSQEVARVGEQFF; DNA: TGCGCCAGCAGCCAAGAAGTGGCCAGGGTGGGAGAGCAGTTCTTC
size: .; V: TRBV3-1; D: .; J: TRBJ1-5; CDR3: CASASGGGRQPQHF; DNA: TGTGCCAGCGCCTCGGGGGGAGGCCGGCAGCCCCAGCATTTT
size: once; V: TRBV4-3; D: .; J: TRBJ1-2; CDR3: CASSQAYGGLYGYTF; DNA: TGCGCCAGCAGCCAAGCTTACGGGGGCCTCTATGGCTACACCTTC
size: .; V: TRBV4-2; D: TRBD1; J: TRBJ2-2; CDR3: CASSQDETGWSGELFF; DNA: TGTGCCAGCAGCCAAGATGAGACAGGGTGGTCCGGGGAGCTGTTTTTT
size: .; V: TRBV4-3; D: .; J: TRBJ2-1; CDR3: CASSPWTGTLYNEQFF; DNA: TGCGCCAGCTCTCCCTGGACCGGGACCCTTTACAATGAGCAGTTCTTC
size: few; V: TRBV12-3/TRBV12-4; D: .; J: TRBJ2-5; CDR3: CASSLTGLGETQYF; DNA: TGTGCCAGCAGTCTCACAGGGCTTGGGGAGACCCAGTACTTC
size: .; V: TRBV6-1; D: TRBD2; J: TRBJ2-5; CDR3: CASSEELAGGRETQYF; DNA: TGTGCCAGCAGTGAAGAACTAGCGGGGGGCCGGGAGACCCAGTACTTC
size: once; V: TRBV20-1; D: .; J: TRBJ2-5; CDR3: CSALRKGRETQYF; DNA: TGCAGTGCCTTACGGAAGGGTCGAGAGACCCAGTACTTC
size: .; V: TRBV5-1; D: TRBD2; J: TRBJ2-5; CDR3: CASCRGGAGETQYF; DNA: TGCGCCAGCTGCCGCGGGGGGGCCGGAGAGACCCAGTACTTC
size: .; V: TRBV11-2; D: .; J: TRBJ1-1; CDR3: CASSIKGNTEAFF; DNA: TGTGCCAGCAGCATTAAAGGTAACACTGAAGCTTTCTTT
size: .; V: TRBV15; D: .; J: TRBJ2-1; CDR3: CATSRSYNNEQFF; DNA: TGTGCCACCAGCAGATCGTATAACAATGAGCAGTTCTTC
size: .; V: TRBV29-1; D: TRBD2; J: TRBJ2-7; CDR3: CSAGEGFLYEQYF; DNA: TGCAGCGCTGGGGAGGGATTTTTGTACGAGCAGTACTTC
size: .; V: TRBV3-1; D: .; J: TRBJ1-1; CDR3: CASSQDLVNTEAFF; DNA: TGTGCCAGCAGCCAAGATTTGGTCAACACTGAAGCTTTCTTT
size: .; V: TRBV4-3; D: TRBD1; J: TRBJ2-2; CDR3: CASSQDLMGQGGTGELFF; DNA: TGCGCCAGCAGCCAAGATCTAATGGGACAGGGGGGTACCGGGGAGCTGTTTTTT
size: once; V: TRBV4-1; D: TRBD1; J: TRBJ2-7; CDR3: CASGQGSHEQYF; DNA: TGCGCCAGCGGACAGGGATCCCACGAGCAGTACTTC
size: .; V: TRBV20-1; D: .; J: TRBJ2-7; CDR3: CSAREPGSVYEQYF; DNA: TGCAGTGCTAGAGAACCAGGCTCGGTCTACGAGCAGTACTTC
size: .; V: TRBV23-1; D: .; J: TRBJ2-7; CDR3: CASSPAGYWEQYF; DNA: TGCGCCAGCAGTCCAGCCGGCTATTGGGAGCAGTACTTC
size: .; V: TRBV27; D: .; J: TRBJ1-1; CDR3: CASSSLRMGNTEAFF; DNA: TGTGCCAGCAGTTCCCTCCGGATGGGGAACACTGAAGCTTTCTTT
size: few; V: TRBV7-2; D: .; J: TRBJ1-4; CDR3: CASSSISTTNEKLFF; DNA: TGTGCCAGCAGCTCAATAAGTACAACTAATGAAAAACTGTTTTTT
size: .; V: TRBV9; D: TRBD2; J: TRBJ2-1; CDR3: CASSGGLSGSGGAPVGEQFF; DNA: TGTGCCAGCAGCGGAGGGCTCTCGGGAAGCGGGGGGGCTCCCGTAGGGGAGCAGTTCTTC
size: .; V: TRBV20-1; D: TRBD1; J: TRBJ1-1; CDR3: CSARTGFMNTEAFF; DNA: TGCAGTGCTAGGACAGGGTTCATGAACACTGAAGCTTTCTTT
size: once; V: TRBV6-5; D: .; J: TRBJ2-3; CDR3: CASKRADTQYF; DNA: TGTGCCAGCAAACGAGCAGATACGCAGTATTTT
size: .; V: TRBV19; D: TRBD1; J: TRBJ2-4; CDR3: CASSNDRELAKNIQYF; DNA: TGTGCCAGTAGTAATGACAGGGAACTAGCCAAAAACATTCAGTACTTC
size: .; V: TRBV12-3/TRBV12-4; D: .; J: TRBJ2-2; CDR3: CASSSNPGTTGELFF; DNA: TGTGCCAGCAGTTCTAACCCCGGGACCACCGGGGAGCTGTTTTTT
size: .; V: TRBV28; D: .; J: TRBJ2-7; CDR3: CASSSLMLDIIYEQYF; DNA: TGTGCCAGCAGTTCCCTGATGTTGGACATAATTTACGAGCAGTACTTC
size: once; V: TRBV28; D: TRBD1; J: TRBJ2-3; CDR3: CASSFAGQGSDTQYF; DNA: TGTGCCAGCAGTTTTGCGGGACAGGGCTCAGATACGCAGTATTTT
size: .; V: TRBV20-1; D: .; J: TRBJ2-5; CDR3: CSARVLATGETQYF; DNA: TGCAGTGCTAGAGTTCTAGCGACGGGCGAGACCCAGTACTTC
size: .; V: TRBV30; D: .; J: TRBJ2-1; CDR3: CAWSEDVPRDSGTYNEQFF; DNA: TGTGCCTGGAGTGAGGACGTACCCCGGGACTCCGGAACCTACAATGAGCAGTTCTTC
size: .; V: TRBV6-5; D: .; J: TRBJ2-3; CDR3: CASKVGRLHTDTQYF; DNA: TGTGCCAGCAAAGTCGGACGCCTCCACACAGATACGCAGTATTTT
size: .; V: TRBV18; D: TRBD2; J: TRBJ2-6; CDR3: CASSPEPSGGISGANVLTF; DNA: TGTGCCAGCTCACCAGAGCCTAGCGGGGGAATCTCTGGGGCCAACGTCCTGACTTTC
size: .; V: TRBV7-8; D: .; J: TRBJ2-2; CDR3: CASSLALGELFF; DNA: TGTGCCAGCAGCTTAGCGCTCGGGGAGCTGTTTTTT
size: once; V: TRBV20-1; D: TRBD1; J: TRBJ1-5; CDR3: CSAPGTGGGVGQPQHF; DNA: TGCAGTGCCCCCGGGACAGGGGGCGGAGTAGGTCAGCCCCAGCATTTT
size: .; V: TRBV7-3; D: TRBD2; J: TRBJ2-2; CDR3: CASSPRREGTGELFF; DNA: TGTGCCAGCAGCCCCCGCAGGGAGGGCACCGGGGAGCTGTTTTTT
size: .; V: TRBV6-5; D: TRBD2; J: TRBJ2-3; CDR3: CASKKGGGPWDTQYF; DNA: TGTGCCAGCAAAAAGGGCGGGGGGCCGTGGGATACGCAGTATTTT
size: .; V: TRBV30; D: TRBD2; J: TRBJ2-3; CDR3: CAWSPIAGGTDTQYF; DNA: TGTGCCTGGAGTCCAATAGCGGGGGGCACAGATACGCAGTATTTT